These 2 T cell receptor beta chains share one sample of origin, sequenced in a study of blood T cell repertoires in COVID-19. This table comes from immunoSEQ multiplex PCR, and its TCRdb copy is limited to in-frame clones, with some not included. The data hold roughly 200,000 clones, with around 88% observed a single time. Sequencing was done on a sample of PBMCs or T cells enriched from blood (not recorded which). Receptor source: a man in his forties with acute COVID-19.

The chain links TRBV9 to TRBJ2-2; D gene uncertain. This CDR3 spans 14 amino acids. Trimming took 7 bases from V and 3 from J, leaving 13 bases between them. The germline gives CDR1 SGDLS, CDR2 YYNGEE. The CDR3 loop is CASGPAGDTGELFF. CDR3 nucleotides: TGTGCCAGCGGGCCTGCCGGCGACACCGGGGAGCTGTTTTTT.

The CDR3 DNA reads as TGTGCCAGCTCACTTCAGGGGTCGGATGGCTACACCTTC. It codes for CASSLQGSDGYTF. This chain connects TRBV18 to TRBJ1-2; TRBD1 is a possible D gene (6 bases). The CDR3 is 13 residues long. Trimming took off 4 bases at V and 6 bases at J, with 12 bases between the two ends. The V gene's germline CDR1 is KGHSH and CDR2 LQKENI.